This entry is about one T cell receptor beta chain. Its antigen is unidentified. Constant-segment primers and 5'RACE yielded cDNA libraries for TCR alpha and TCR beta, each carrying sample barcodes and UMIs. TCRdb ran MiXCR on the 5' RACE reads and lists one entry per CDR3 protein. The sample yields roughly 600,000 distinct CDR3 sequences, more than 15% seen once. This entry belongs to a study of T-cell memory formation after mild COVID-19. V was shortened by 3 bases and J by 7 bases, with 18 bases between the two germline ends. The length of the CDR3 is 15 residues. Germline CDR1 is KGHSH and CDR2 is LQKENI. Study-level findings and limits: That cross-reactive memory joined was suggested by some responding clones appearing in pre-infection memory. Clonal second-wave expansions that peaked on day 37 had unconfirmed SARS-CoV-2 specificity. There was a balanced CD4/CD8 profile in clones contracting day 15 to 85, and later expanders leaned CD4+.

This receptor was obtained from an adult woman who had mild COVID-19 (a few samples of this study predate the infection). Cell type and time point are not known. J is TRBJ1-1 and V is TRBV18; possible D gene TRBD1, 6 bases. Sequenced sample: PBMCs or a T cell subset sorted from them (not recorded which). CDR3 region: CASSPGVRGQGEAFF. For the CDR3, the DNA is TGTGCCAGCTCACCTGGCGTACGGGGGCAAGGTGAAGCTTTCTTT. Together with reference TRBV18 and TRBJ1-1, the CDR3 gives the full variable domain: NAGVMQNPRHLVRRRGQEARLRCSPMKGHSHVYWYRQLPEEGLKFMVYLQKENIIDESGMPKERFSAEFPKEGPSILRIQQVVRGDSAAYFCASSPGVRGQGEAFFGQGTRLTVV.